These 28 T cell receptor beta chains were sequenced from one sample in a study of a mutant IDH1 vaccine in newly diagnosed glioma. The time point denotes: week 35, safety follow-up. The study gave 300 ug of mutant IDH1 20-mer peptide per vaccine dose, with topical imiquimod. These receptors have no known antigen. The protocol was immunoSEQ multiplex PCR, while the TCRdb copy is restricted to in-frame clones and leaves out a portion. Altogether some 33,000 clones are present, approximately 79% being singletons, with the ten largest covering roughly 10%. Here the sequenced sample was PBMCs, taken from a glioma patient whose treatment included an IDH1 peptide vaccine. The receptors stem from a woman in her twenties or thirties with glioma. Some clones in this sample may be carry-over from other donors' samples.

This chain joins TRBV18 and TRBJ1-4; D is possibly TRBD1 (6 bases). Germline V CDR1 and CDR2: KGHSH, LQKENI. The CDR3 is 12 amino acids. V was clipped by 6 bases and J by 13 bases, with 15 bases between them. DNA for the CDR3: TGTGCCAGCTCCGGGGAACAGGGAAGACTGTTTTTT. Translated, it gives CASSGEQGRLFF.

The chain uses TRBV28 and TRBJ1-2; TRBD1 is a possible D gene (5 bases). This CDR3 has 14 residues. CDR1 MDHEN and CDR2 SYDVKM come from the germline V gene. V lost 4 bases and J lost 6, with 15 bases in between. CDR3 nucleotides: TGTGCCAGCAGTTCGCTTCAGGGAGGGGATGGCTACACCTTC. Protein product: CASSSLQGGDGYTF.

This chain uses TRBV7-9 with TRBJ2-7; 9 positions agree with TRBD2. Trimming removed 2 bases from V and 5 bases from J; junction bases left unmatched: 13. Germline CDR1 is SEHNR and CDR2 is FQNEAQ (reference sequence). The CDR3 runs to 17 residues. CDR3 bases: TGTGCCAGCAGCTTACAAGTAGGGCGGGAGGGCCTGAACGAGCAGTACTTC. Protein sequence: CASSLQVGREGLNEQYF.

V gene TRBV4-1 combines with J gene TRBJ2-3; no clear D. This CDR3 spans 15 amino acids. V lost 0 bases and J 6 bases, leaving 13 bases between the germline ends. Germline CDR1 reads MGHRA; CDR2 reads YSYEKL. The CDR3 here is CASSQDDRFGDTQYF. The DNA for the CDR3 is TGCGCCAGCAGCCAAGATGACCGGTTCGGGGATACGCAGTATTTT.

The rearrangement uses TRBV7-9 and TRBJ1-1; 10 bases agree with TRBD1. The CDR3 contains 14 residues. Germline V lookup: CDR1 SEHNR, CDR2 FQNEAQ (reference sequence). Losses at the gene ends were 5 bases for V and 5 bases for J; bases not matched to a gene: 5. This chain's CDR3 is CASSPDRGGTEAFF. As DNA, the CDR3 is TGTGCCAGCAGCCCGGACAGGGGGGGAACTGAAGCTTTCTTT.

This clone has only one observation. The chain carries TRBV7-3 and TRBJ2-7; tentative D call: TRBD1 (6 bases). The CDR3 length is 13 residues. Germline assignment: CDR1 SGHTA and CDR2 FQGTGA. Trimming stripped 5 bases from V and 3 bases from J, with 11 bases between. The CDR3 reads CASSPATGYEQYF. The CDR3 DNA reads as TGTGCCAGCAGCCCGGCGACAGGCTACGAGCAGTACTTC.

This chain links TRBV10-3 with TRBJ2-3, with a possible D match to TRBD2 (6 bases). The germline gives CDR1 ENHRY, CDR2 SYGVKD. V gave up 7 bases and J gave up 3 bases, with 14 bases separating them. The CDR3 spans 14 residues. The CDR3 sequence is CAINTGDQTDTQYF. The CDR3 DNA sequence: TGTGCCATCAATACGGGGGATCAGACAGATACGCAGTATTTT.

This rearrangement joins TRBV30 to TRBJ1-2; D is possibly TRBD1 (6 bases). From germline, CDR1 is GTSNPN and CDR2 SVGIG (reference sequence). This CDR3 has 13 amino acids. Trimming shortened V by 8 bases and J by 5 bases, and 18 bases separated the two germline ends. The CDR3 DNA follows: TGTGCCCGGGGGGCAGGGTGGAGTTATGGCTACACCTTC. Residues: CARGAGWSYGYTF.

This clone was found once. The J gene is TRBJ2-1, the V gene TRBV5-1; 7 nucleotides agree with TRBD1. The germline V gene encodes CDR1 SGHRS and CDR2 YFSETQ. The V and J ends lost 3 bases and 1 base, in that order; junction bases with no gene match: 4. The CDR3 is made up of 15 amino acids. The CDR3 sequence is CASSSPDRSYNEQFF. As DNA, the CDR3 is TGCGCCAGCAGCTCCCCGGACAGGTCCTACAATGAGCAGTTCTTC.

This clone was observed a single time. The genes are TRBV9 and TRBJ2-3; possibly TRBD1 or TRBD2 for D (5 bases each). Trimming removed 2 bases at V and 11 bases at J, with 27 bases between. Germline CDR1 SGDLS, CDR2 YYNGEE. CDR3 length: 17 amino acids. The CDR3 loop reads CASSVPPGGTSAAGQYF. The CDR3 coding sequence is TGTGCCAGCAGCGTCCCCCCTGGGGGTACCTCCGCCGCGGGGCAGTATTTT. Using reference TRBV9 and TRBJ2-3 for the parts outside the CDR3, the full variable domain is DSGVTQTPKHLITATGQRVTLRCSPRSGDLSVYWYQQSLDQGLQFLIQYYNGEERAKGNILERFSAQQFPDLHSELNLSSLELGDSALYFCASSVPPGGTSAAGQYFGPGTRLTVL.

V is TRBV29-1 and J is TRBJ2-3; D is perhaps TRBD1 (5 bases). CDR1 SQVTM and CDR2 ANQGSEA come from the germline V gene. This CDR3 is built from 13 residues. V lost 3 bases and J 11 bases, leaving 18 bases between the germline ends. CDR3: CSVEYTGRRVQYF. As DNA, the CDR3 is TGCAGCGTTGAGTATACAGGTCGCAGAGTGCAGTATTTT.

The chain is built from TRBV6-6 and TRBJ2-2, with D perhaps matching TRBD2 (6 bases). V was shortened by 0 bases and J by 6 bases, with 11 bases between the two germline ends. This CDR3 comprises 15 residues. CDR1 MNHNY and CDR2 SVGAGI come from the germline V gene (reference sequence). The CDR3 here is CASSYSTGEAGELFF. The CDR3 DNA reads as TGTGCCAGCAGTTACTCGACCGGGGAGGCCGGGGAGCTGTTTTTT.

The chain links TRBV9 to TRBJ1-2, with 11 bases aligning to TRBD1. The V segment lost 3 bases and the J segment 8 bases; nucleotides outside the gene matches: 3. Germline lookup yields CDR1 SGDLS and CDR2 YYNGEE. CDR3 size: 13 residues. CDR3 sequence: CASSADRGRGYTF. CDR3 in DNA: TGTGCCAGCAGCGCGGACAGGGGGCGAGGCTACACCTTC. Complete variable domain (other parts from reference TRBV9 and TRBJ1-2): DSGVTQTPKHLITATGQRVTLRCSPRSGDLSVYWYQQSLDQGLQFLIQYYNGEERAKGNILERFSAQQFPDLHSELNLSSLELGDSALYFCASSADRGRGYTFGSGTRLTVV.

The rearrangement links TRBV2 to TRBJ1-3, with TRBD1 matching 9 bases. The CDR3 loop spans 17 amino acids. V dropped 6 bases and J dropped 4; count of bases not matched to a gene: 13. CDR1 is SNHLY, CDR2 FYNNEI, per germline. The chain's CDR3 is CASRKYLDRGGGNTIYF. The CDR3 DNA follows: TGTGCCAGCAGAAAGTACTTGGACAGGGGCGGGGGAAACACCATATATTTT.

This sequence joins TRBV28 and TRBJ2-7; 7 bases fit TRBD1. CDR1 and CDR2 (germline): MDHEN, SYDVKM. Trimming took 8 bases from V and 2 from J; bases not matched to a gene: 6. This CDR3 comprises 13 residues. CDR3 in amino acids: CASGITGAYEQYF. CDR3 coding DNA: TGTGCCAGCGGAATTACAGGGGCCTACGAGCAGTACTTC.

This chain uses TRBV2 with TRBJ2-3; TRBD2 matches at 7 bases. J was trimmed by 1 base and V by 11 bases; bases with no gene match: 6. The CDR3 contains 13 residues. Germline lookup yields CDR1 SNHLY and CDR2 FYNNEI. The CDR3 nucleotides are TGTGCCGGGGGGGGTGTGGGCACAGATACGCAGTATTTT. It yields the protein CAGGGVGTDTQYF.

This clone was found once. This CDR3 is CASSFDRVNEQFF. The CDR3 region has the DNA TGCGCCAGCAGCTTCGACAGGGTAAATGAGCAGTTCTTC. J is TRBJ2-1 and V is TRBV5-1; the match to TRBD1 covers 7 bases. V dropped 2 bases and J dropped 7; count of bases not matched to a gene: 3. The CDR3 is made up of 13 amino acids. Germline CDR1 and CDR2: SGHRS and YFSETQ. Combining the CDR3 with reference TRBV5-1 and TRBJ2-1 gives the whole variable domain KAGVTQTPRYLIKTRGQQVTLSCSPISGHRSVSWYQQTPGQGLQFLFEYFSETQRNKGNFPGRFSGRQFSNSRSEMNVSTLELGDSALYLCASSFDRVNEQFFGPGTRLTVL.

This clone was seen a few times. V gene TRBV7-6 combines with J gene TRBJ2-7; TRBD1 matches 10 bases. Germline trimming cut 6 bases from V and 7 bases from J; bases unmatched to any gene: 6. The CDR3 contains 13 residues. Germline CDR1 and CDR2: SGHVS and FNYEAQ. The CDR3 DNA reads as TGTGCCAGCAGACCGACAGGGGGCGATGAGCAGTACTTC. Amino acids: CASRPTGGDEQYF.

The chain couples TRBV7-9 to TRBJ2-1; possible D gene TRBD2, 5 bases. V was clipped by 5 bases and J by 2 bases, with 13 bases between them. Germline V lookup: CDR1 SEHNR, CDR2 FQNEAQ (reference sequence). The CDR3 totals 15 residues. This CDR3 is CASSPGVGAYNEQFF. The CDR3 DNA reads TGTGCCAGCAGCCCCGGGGTGGGAGCCTACAATGAGCAGTTCTTC.

The chain recombines TRBV7-6 with TRBJ2-7; D gene ambiguous. The V gene's germline CDR1 is SGHVS and CDR2 FNYEAQ. V was clipped by 1 base and J by 3 bases, with 13 bases between them. The CDR3 runs to 15 residues. DNA of the CDR3: TGTGCCAGCAGCTTAGAACTCGGATCGGGCTACGAGCAGTACTTC. This sequence encodes CASSLELGSGYEQYF.

The V call is TRBV6-1, the J call TRBJ1-2; 7 positions agree with TRBD1. CDR3 size: 14 residues. Germline V gene data show CDR1 as MNHNS and CDR2 as SASEGT. The V and J ends lost 1 base and 8 bases, in that order; junction bases with no gene match: 7. The CDR3 sequence: CASSEGAGGGGYTF. CDR3 in DNA: TGTGCCAGCAGTGAAGGGGCAGGGGGTGGAGGCTACACCTTC.

The CDR3 region has the DNA TGTGCCAGCTCACCACGTAGGACTGAAGCTTTCTTT. Protein: CASSPRRTEAFF. This chain connects TRBV18 to TRBJ1-1; no reliable D call. CDR1 and CDR2 (germline): KGHSH, LQKENI. Deletions cut 1 base from V and 5 bases from J, with 5 bases between. The CDR3 loop spans 12 amino acids.

The chain carries TRBV4-2 and TRBJ2-1; 13 bases are a match to TRBD2. Germline loops: CDR1 LGHNA, CDR2 YNFKEQ. The CDR3 sequence is 19 residues long. The ends lost 5 bases at V and 2 bases at J; junction bases unmatched: 12. CDR3 protein: CASSDRGTSGTKTYNEQFF. Here the CDR3 DNA reads TGTGCCAGCAGCGACAGGGGGACTAGCGGGACAAAAACCTACAATGAGCAGTTCTTC.

The V and J genes are TRBV6-5 and TRBJ2-7, with 9 bases identical to TRBD2. CDR3 size: 16 residues. The ends lost 1 base at V and 4 bases at J; junction bases unmatched: 8. Germline assignment: CDR1 MNHEY and CDR2 SVGAGI. DNA of the CDR3: TGTGCCAGCAGTTACTTTCTTGCGGGAGGGCGATACGAGCAGTACTTC. Its protein product is CASSYFLAGGRYEQYF.

The chain has TRBV25-1 and TRBJ2-7, with 9 nucleotides matching TRBD2. Germline V gene lookup returns CDR1 MGHDK and CDR2 SYGVNS. This CDR3 has 13 amino acids. J gave up 7 bases and V 4 bases, and 5 bases lay outside the gene matches. In DNA, the CDR3 is TGTGCCAGCAGTGGGGTAGCGGGAGAGGAGCAGTACTTC. It is translated as CASSGVAGEEQYF.

The chain uses TRBV27 and TRBJ1-2, with D perhaps TRBD1 (5 bases). In germline, CDR1 is MNHEY, CDR2 SMNVEV (reference sequence). V was pared by 6 bases and J by 4 bases, with 15 bases between. The CDR3 is made up of 14 amino acids. The CDR3, as DNA: TGTGCCAGCAGACCCGTGGGACTAGGCTATGGCTACACCTTC. Translating it yields CASRPVGLGYGYTF.

This clone has only one observation. The V and J genes are TRBV7-4 and TRBJ1-1, with TRBD1 matching over 10 bases. Unmatched junction bases numbered 6, after V lost 5 bases and J lost 0 bases. Germline values: CDR1 SGHVT, CDR2 SQSDAQ. The CDR3 is 16 residues long. As DNA, the CDR3 is TGTGCCAGCAGCCTAGGGACAGGGGAAATGAACACTGAAGCTTTCTTT. Translating it yields CASSLGTGEMNTEAFF.

This clone was detected only once. The chain joins TRBV2 to TRBJ2-5; 11 nucleotides align to TRBD2. This CDR3 comprises 18 residues. V was clipped by 6 bases and J by 0 bases; unmatched bases: 12. The germline V gene has CDR1 SNHLY and CDR2 FYNNEI. The CDR3 nucleotides are TGTGCCAGCAGCAGAGAGGGCCTACTAGCGGGAGACCAAGAGACCCAGTACTTC. Its translation: CASSREGLLAGDQETQYF.